A selection of T cell receptor beta chains follows, all from one sample in a study of shared clonotypes between healthy human individuals. Assay used: immunoSEQ multiplex PCR; TCRdb lists only in-frame clones, some missing. The data show some 2,400,000 clones, more than 90% seen once. Sequencing used naive CD4+ T cells sorted from blood. The receptor set was obtained from a young man in good health. CDR3s include the opening cysteine and the closing phenylalanine or tryptophan. Fields, in order: J gene, D gene, clone size, V gene, CDR3 DNA, CDR3 protein. The D gene is left open where the match is weak. Rows may omit the clone size; those that give it use once, few, many or a size class.

J: TRBJ1-1
D: NA
size: NA
V: TRBV6-5
DNA: TGTGCCAGCAGTTACTCGCCAGGGACGACTGAAGCTTTCTTT
CDR3: CASSYSPGTTEAFF

J: TRBJ1-3
D: NA
size: NA
V: TRBV20-1
DNA: TGCAGTGCCCGAAGGGGAAACACCATATATTTT
CDR3: CSARRGNTIYF

J: TRBJ1-1
D: TRBD1
size: once
V: TRBV7-9
DNA: TGTGCCAGCAGCTTTGGGACAGCGAACACTGAAGCTTTCTTT
CDR3: CASSFGTANTEAFF

J: TRBJ1-2
D: NA
size: NA
V: TRBV19
DNA: TGTGCCAGTAGTACCCGTGGGCCTAAGGGGTATGGCTACACCTTC
CDR3: CASSTRGPKGYGYTF

J: TRBJ1-5
D: NA
size: NA
V: TRBV7-2
DNA: TGTGCCAGCAGCCCTCACGAACAGGTATTGGCGTGGCAGCCCCAGCATTTT
CDR3: CASSPHEQVLAWQPQHF

J: TRBJ2-7
D: NA
size: NA
V: TRBV5-1
DNA: TGCGCCAGCAGCTACCACCCGCGCTCGTTCAACGAGCAGTACTTC
CDR3: CASSYHPRSFNEQYF

J: TRBJ1-6
D: TRBD1
size: NA
V: TRBV9
DNA: TGTGCCAGCAGCTTAACAGGGGTGAACTCACCCCTCCACTTT
CDR3: CASSLTGVNSPLHF

J: TRBJ2-1
D: NA
size: NA
V: TRBV6-4
DNA: TGTGCCAGCAGTGACGAGACAGGTATCGCCTACAATGAGCAGTTCTTC
CDR3: CASSDETGIAYNEQFF

J: TRBJ1-2
D: NA
size: NA
V: TRBV6-1
DNA: TGTGCCAGCAGTGTTGGGGGGGGAGGGAACTATGGCTACACCTTC
CDR3: CASSVGGGGNYGYTF

J: TRBJ2-7
D: NA
size: NA
V: TRBV10-3
DNA: TGTGCCATCAGTAAAACAGAAACCTACGAGCAGTACTTC
CDR3: CAISKTETYEQYF

J: TRBJ2-1
D: TRBD2
size: NA
V: TRBV5-1
DNA: TGCGCCAGCAGCGATCTCGGACTAGCGGGGGGTTACAATGAGCAGTTCTTC
CDR3: CASSDLGLAGGYNEQFF

J: TRBJ2-7
D: NA
size: NA
V: TRBV4-3
DNA: TGCGCCAGCAGCCGGCTCGGTTCCTACGAGCAGTACTTC
CDR3: CASSRLGSYEQYF

J: TRBJ2-5
D: NA
size: NA
V: TRBV19
DNA: TGTGCCAGTAGTATAAACTACCAAGAGACCCAGTACTTC
CDR3: CASSINYQETQYF

J: TRBJ1-1
D: NA
size: NA
V: TRBV1
DNA: TGCACCAGCAGCCAAGCCCACAGGGGGGAAAACACTGAAGCTTTCTTT
CDR3: CTSSQAHRGENTEAFF

J: TRBJ1-2
D: NA
size: NA
V: TRBV6-5
DNA: TGTGCCAGTAACCGGGACCTCAACTATGGCTACACCTTC
CDR3: CASNRDLNYGYTF

J: TRBJ2-3
D: NA
size: NA
V: TRBV4-1
DNA: TGCGCCAGCAGCCAAGTTTCGACACTTAGCACAGATACGCAGTATTTT
CDR3: CASSQVSTLSTDTQYF

J: TRBJ1-6
D: NA
size: NA
V: TRBV30
DNA: TGTGCCTGGACCTCGACAGGCCAGAATTCACCCCTCCACTTT
CDR3: CAWTSTGQNSPLHF

J: TRBJ1-2
D: NA
size: NA
V: TRBV12-5
DNA: TGTGCTAGTGGTTTGGGGAACGACAGGGGCTACACCTTC
CDR3: CASGLGNDRGYTF

J: TRBJ2-3
D: NA
size: NA
V: TRBV4-3
DNA: TGCGCCAGCCGTACCGGGCCCTCGAGGGCCACAGATACGCAGTATTTT
CDR3: CASRTGPSRATDTQYF

J: TRBJ1-5
D: NA
size: NA
V: TRBV27
DNA: TGTGCCAGCAGTTTGGTTTTTGGTCAGCCCCAGCATTTT
CDR3: CASSLVFGQPQHF

J: TRBJ2-7
D: TRBD2
size: NA
V: TRBV5-1
DNA: TGCGCCAGCAGCTTGGTGCCTAGCGGGGGACCCTACGAGCAGTACTTC
CDR3: CASSLVPSGGPYEQYF

J: TRBJ2-7
D: TRBD1
size: NA
V: TRBV2
DNA: TGTGCCAGCAGTGTCCGGGACAGCTCCTACGAGCAGTACTTC
CDR3: CASSVRDSSYEQYF

J: TRBJ2-1
D: NA
size: NA
V: TRBV6-6
DNA: TGTGCCAGCAGTTACCTTGGGCACAATGAGCAGTTCTTC
CDR3: CASSYLGHNEQFF

J: TRBJ2-7
D: TRBD1
size: NA
V: TRBV5-1
DNA: TGCGCCAGCAGCTTGGGGTCAGGGGGCTTCTACGAGCAGTACTTC
CDR3: CASSLGSGGFYEQYF

J: TRBJ1-2
D: TRBD1
size: NA
V: TRBV6-5
DNA: TGTGCCAGCAGCCAGGGACAGGGCTTGGATGGCTACACCTTC
CDR3: CASSQGQGLDGYTF

J: TRBJ1-1
D: TRBD1
size: NA
V: TRBV7-9
DNA: TGTGCCAGCAGCCGGGCCGGGACAGGGGTCACTGAAGCTTTCTTT
CDR3: CASSRAGTGVTEAFF

J: TRBJ2-2
D: TRBD1
size: NA
V: TRBV5-4
DNA: TGTGCCAGCCGAGGAGTGGGACAGGGGATCACCGGGGAGCTGTTTTTT
CDR3: CASRGVGQGITGELFF

J: TRBJ2-7
D: NA
size: NA
V: TRBV7-9
DNA: TGTGCCAGCAGCCCCGGCCCACGCGACGAGCAGTACTTC
CDR3: CASSPGPRDEQYF

J: TRBJ1-4
D: NA
size: NA
V: TRBV10-2
DNA: TGCGCCAGCAGTGATCGAGGGGCTCCAACTAATGAAAAACTGTTTTTT
CDR3: CASSDRGAPTNEKLFF

J: TRBJ2-7
D: TRBD2
size: NA
V: TRBV7-9
DNA: TGTGCCAGCAGCTTGGGAGCGGGGGGGCCACGGCAGTACTTC
CDR3: CASSLGAGGPRQYF

J: TRBJ1-2
D: TRBD1
size: NA
V: TRBV28
DNA: TGTGCCAGCAGCCCTGGGACAGATCGAAGGAGCTACACCTTC
CDR3: CASSPGTDRRSYTF

J: TRBJ1-6
D: NA
size: once
V: TRBV2
DNA: TGTGCCACCACCGTTAATTCACCCCTCCACTTT
CDR3: CATTVNSPLHF

J: TRBJ2-1
D: TRBD1
size: NA
V: TRBV5-4
DNA: TGTGCCAGCAGTTGGGGGGACAGGGTGGGCTACAATGAGCAGTTCTTC
CDR3: CASSWGDRVGYNEQFF